The next 9 T cell receptor beta chains were all read from a single sample in a study of blood T cell repertoires in COVID-19. Measured with immunoSEQ multiplex PCR; TCRdb has only the in-frame clones, and not every one. The sample has fewer than 200,000 clones, 84% seen once; the top ten hold 15%. Input material: PBMCs or T cells enriched from blood (not recorded which). These receptors all stem from a man in his fifties who had recovered from COVID-19.

CDR3 coding DNA: TGTGCTAGTGGCGCTTACCCCCAGGGGGCTCCAGGTACGCAGTATTTT. It codes for CASGAYPQGAPGTQYF. The gene calls are TRBV12-5 and TRBJ2-3; 8 bases fit TRBD1. CDR1 LGHNT and CDR2 FRNRAP come from the germline V gene. The V gene end was trimmed by 6 bases and the J gene end by 8 bases; junction bases not matched to a gene: 16. The CDR3 runs 16 residues.

The CDR3: CASSTGTTTTNEKLFF. The CDR3 coding sequence is TGCGCCAGCAGCACCGGGACAACTACAACTAATGAAAAACTGTTTTTT. The V and J genes are TRBV5-1 and TRBJ1-4; D perhaps matches TRBD1 (6 bases). Trimming stripped 4 bases from V and 0 bases from J, with 13 bases between. CDR1 is SGHRS and CDR2 is YFSETQ in the germline V gene. The CDR3 runs to 16 residues. Full variable domain (remainder filled in from reference TRBV5-1 and TRBJ1-4): KAGVTQTPRYLIKTRGQQVTLSCSPISGHRSVSWYQQTPGQGLQFLFEYFSETQRNKGNFPGRFSGRQFSNSRSEMNVSTLELGDSALYLCASSTGTTTTNEKLFFGSGTQLSVL.

This sequence joins TRBV3-1 (or the pseudogene TRBV3-2) and TRBJ1-1; 12 bases line up with TRBD1. V gave up 6 bases and J gave up 1 base; unmatched junction bases: 6. There are 16 residues in the CDR3. CDR1 is LGHDT and CDR2 is YNNKEL in the germline V gene (reference sequence). The CDR3 bases are TGTGCCAGCAGGTGGGGACAGGGGGCGAGGAACACTGAAGCTTTCTTT. Translated, it gives CASRWGQGARNTEAFF.

This clone was recorded a few times. J is TRBJ1-2 and V is TRBV6-5, with D tentatively TRBD1 (5 bases). In germline, CDR1 is MNHEY, CDR2 SVGAGI. V was trimmed by 4 bases and J by 5 bases, leaving 17 bases between them. This CDR3 spans 15 amino acids. CDR3 amino acids: CASSSPGLGRYGYTF. CDR3 sequence (DNA): TGTGCCAGCAGTTCCCCAGGGTTGGGAAGGTATGGCTACACCTTC.

The CDR3 reads CASSLASGEVYEQYF. The CDR3 coding sequence is TGTGCCAGCAGCTTGGCTAGCGGGGAAGTCTACGAGCAGTACTTC. The V call is TRBV5-4, the J call TRBJ2-7, with 9 nucleotides matching TRBD2. Losses at the gene ends were 0 bases for V and 3 bases for J; bases not matched to a gene: 4. CDR3 length: 15 residues. Germline lookup yields CDR1 SGHNT and CDR2 YYREEE (reference sequence).

The chain recombines TRBV10-3 with TRBJ1-6; D gene uncertain. The CDR3 is made up of 16 amino acids. V dropped 2 bases and J dropped 0 bases, with 8 bases sitting between them. CDR1 and CDR2 (germline): ENHRY, SYGVKD. The CDR3 protein is CAISEAQSSYNSPLHF. CDR3 in DNA: TGTGCCATCAGTGAGGCACAGAGCTCCTATAATTCACCCCTCCACTTT.

This sequence joins TRBV4-1 and TRBJ1-4; 7 bases are a match to TRBD1. Looked up from germline, CDR1 is MGHRA and CDR2 is YSYEKL. The CDR3 length is 17 residues. V shed 3 bases and J 1 base; nucleotides not matched to a gene: 8. The CDR3 sequence: CASSHPTGRGTNEKLFF. DNA of the CDR3: TGCGCCAGCAGCCACCCGACAGGGAGAGGAACTAATGAAAAACTGTTTTTT.

The chain links TRBV6-6 to TRBJ1-2; tentatively, D is TRBD1 (6 bases). CDR1 is MNHNY, CDR2 SVGAGI, per germline (reference sequence). V was pared by 6 bases and J by 0 bases, with 11 bases between. CDR3 length equals 14 residues. CDR3 DNA sequence: TGTGCCAGCAGACAGGGTTCCGCTAACTATGGCTACACCTTC. This sequence encodes CASRQGSANYGYTF.

In this sample, this clone turned up a few times. V and J are TRBV29-1 and TRBJ2-7, with D perhaps TRBD2 (6 bases). CDR1 and CDR2 (germline): SQVTM, ANQGSEA. V gave up 4 bases and J gave up 3 bases, with 10 bases separating them. This CDR3 spans 12 amino acids. The CDR3 loop reads CSVVEGGYEQYF. CDR3 in DNA: TGCAGCGTTGTGGAGGGCGGCTACGAGCAGTACTTC.